The source of this T cell receptor beta chain is a study of a mutant IDH1 vaccine in newly diagnosed glioma. Study overall: Onset of vaccination occurred 4-6 weeks following radiotherapy alone, or with temozolomide cycles. Antecedent treatment encompassed radiotherapy, temozolomide, or their combination; the majority received both.

Concerning this clone: Its specificity is unknown. One junction end does not reproduce the germline sequence, and a read error may be involved.

The germline V gene encodes CDR1 KGHSH and CDR2 LQKENI. This CDR3 spans 15 amino acids. The time point is: week 23, last vaccination. Doses comprised 300 ug of mutant IDH1 20-mer peptide each, plus topical imiquimod. The astrocytomas were IDH1-mutant, ATRX-negative, and WHO grade 3 or 4. Produced via immunoSEQ multiplex PCR; TCRdb's table is partial and in-frame only. Of around 9,700 clones in the sample, about 87% are singletons; the top ten hold roughly 5.2%. The sample here was PBMCs, taken from a glioma patient whose treatment included an IDH1 peptide vaccine. The source is a woman aged 40 to 49 with glioma. Some clones in this sample may be carry-over from other donors' samples. The rearrangement joins TRBV18 to TRBJ2-5, with D maybe TRBD2 (7 bases). The CDR3 loop reads CASSPPSGGPIRRNF. In DNA form, the CDR3 reads TGTGCCAGCTCACCACCGTCGGGGGGCCCTATAAGGAGGAACTTC.